Described below is a single TCR beta chain sequence and its context. The data are from a study of blood T cell repertoires in COVID-19. Study in general: The origin of the acute and convalescent COVID-19 samples was the United States, Italy and Spain. From T cells, B-cell-depleted T cells, or PBMCs came the material, which was cDNA or gDNA.

In the authors' methods: Reference gene primer amplification gave estimated nucleated cell counts. Assay: immunoSEQ multiplex PCR; the TCRdb copy retains only in-frame clones and omits some. That table gives V, J and clone size, and the DNA gave D and trimming. The table has around 400,000 clones, around 87% seen once; the top ten hold under 3%. The sample comprised peripheral blood. The receptor comes from a woman in her sixties or seventies with COVID-19, enrolled during active disease.

The CDR3 sequence: CASSRSVRETQYF. The CDR3 nucleotides read TGTGCCAGCAGCCGCTCCGTTCGGGAGACCCAGTACTTC. The chain recombines TRBV3-1 (or the pseudogene TRBV3-2) with TRBJ2-5; D is uncertain. Per the germline V gene, CDR1 is LGHDT and CDR2 is YNNKEL (reference sequence). V was clipped by 4 bases and J by 5 bases, with 11 bases between them. CDR3 size: 13 residues.